This passage covers 26 T cell receptor beta chains from one sample sequenced in a study of T cells in Graves' hyperthyroidism and ophthalmopathy. Using RNA transcripts as the source, TCR beta CDR3 regions were amplified. RT-PCR in the first round (using the HTBI primer set) targeted the TCR CDR3. TCRdb re-called the multiplex PCR reads with MiXCR, one entry per CDR3 protein. The table records approximately 610,000 distinct CDR3 sequences, roughly 14% of them present only once. Sample: blood. The receptors shown here come from a woman aged 40-49 years with Graves' ophthalmopathy.

This clonotype came up a few times. V gene TRBV29-1 combines with J gene TRBJ2-7; TRBD2 might be the D (6 bases). The V and J ends lost 4 bases and 4 bases respectively, with 11 bases between them. This CDR3 comprises 12 residues. The V gene's germline CDR1 is SQVTM and CDR2 ANQGSEA. CDR3 coding DNA: TGCAGCGTTGGGGACTTCGGATACGAGCAGTACTTC. Translating it yields CSVGDFGYEQYF.

This clonotype was detected many times. This chain uses TRBV28 with TRBJ1-5, with unresolved D. Germline V gene data show CDR1 as MDHEN and CDR2 as SYDVKM. Trimming pared 5 bases from V and 1 base from J, leaving 12 bases between. The CDR3 loop spans 15 amino acids. In DNA form, the CDR3 reads TGTGCCAGCAGTCCAGGCGGGGTCAGCAATCAGCCCCAGCATTTT. The encoded protein is CASSPGGVSNQPQHF.

At least ten counts were recorded for this clonotype. The chain couples TRBV12-3 or TRBV12-4 to TRBJ2-3; D is possibly TRBD2 (6 bases). This CDR3 has 14 residues. V gave up 3 bases and J gave up 0 bases, with 7 bases separating them. The CDR3 region has the DNA TGTGCCAGCAGTTTTCGGGGGAGCACAGATACGCAGTATTTT. Its protein product is CASSFRGSTDTQYF.

This clonotype was observed a few times. V and J are TRBV19 and TRBJ1-3; possible D gene TRBD1, 5 bases. V lost 3 bases to trimming and J lost 4 bases, with 13 bases between them. In germline, CDR1 is LNHDA, CDR2 SQIVND (reference sequence). The CDR3 runs 15 residues. DNA of the CDR3: TGTGCCAGTAGTATGGGGAGGGGAACGGGAAACACCATATATTTT. Residues: CASSMGRGTGNTIYF.

The V and J genes are TRBV20-1 and TRBJ2-5, with 8 bases lining up with TRBD2. Germline CDR1 and CDR2: DFQATT and SNEGSKA (reference sequence). J gave up 9 bases and V 5 bases, and 11 bases lay outside the gene matches. This CDR3 has 13 amino acids. The CDR3 loop is CSAVTSGPRAQYF. CDR3 nucleotides: TGCAGTGCTGTTACTAGCGGTCCCAGGGCCCAGTACTTC.

There are many counts of this clonotype. V and J are TRBV2 and TRBJ2-5; D is unclear. This CDR3 contains 15 residues. CDR1 SNHLY and CDR2 FYNNEI come from the germline V gene. V was cut by 0 bases and J by 4 bases, with 12 bases left in between. The CDR3: CASSEALLGGETQYF. The DNA for the CDR3 is TGTGCCAGCAGTGAAGCGCTTCTGGGCGGAGAGACCCAGTACTTC. The complete variable domain, with remaining parts taken from reference TRBV2 and TRBJ2-5, reads EPEVTQTPSHQVTQMGQEVILRCVPISNHLYFYWYRQILGQKVEFLVSFYNNEISEKSEIFDDQFSVERPDGSNFTLKIRSTKLEDSAMYFCASSEALLGGETQYFGPGTRLLVL.

In this sample, this clonotype turned up many times. The chain recombines TRBV30 with TRBJ2-7; 13 bases fit TRBD2. This CDR3 contains 15 residues. CDR1 is GTSNPN and CDR2 is SVGIG in the germline V gene (reference sequence). V lost 2 bases, J lost 5 bases, and 6 bases stayed unmatched. CDR3 coding DNA: TGTGCCTGGAGTTGGGGACTAGCGGGACGCAACGAGCAGTACTTC. Its translation: CAWSWGLAGRNEQYF.

This clonotype was detected ten times or more. CDR3: CASSHPPGELFF. As DNA, the CDR3 is TGTGCCAGCAGTCACCCTCCCGGGGAGCTGTTTTTT. The J gene is TRBJ2-2, the V gene TRBV28, with unresolved D. CDR3 length: 12 amino acids. V lost 5 bases and J 6 bases, leaving 7 bases between the germline ends. Looked up from germline, CDR1 is MDHEN and CDR2 is SYDVKM.

This clonotype was recorded many times. The chain uses TRBV20-1 and TRBJ2-7; the match to TRBD2 covers 12 bases. V trimming: 2 bases; J trimming: 7 bases; junction bases outside the gene matches: 12. Germline V CDR1 and CDR2: DFQATT, SNEGSKA (reference sequence). The CDR3 covers 16 residues. CDR3: CSARKASGRVFGEQYF. CDR3 coding DNA: TGCAGTGCTAGAAAGGCTAGCGGGAGGGTTTTTGGGGAGCAGTACTTC.

This clonotype rates as medium-sized. The V call is TRBV28, the J call TRBJ1-5; D remains unclear. Trimming cost V 3 bases and J 12 bases, with 9 bases left between them. Per the germline V gene, CDR1 is MDHEN and CDR2 is SYDVKM. CDR3 length: 11 residues. The CDR3 region has the DNA TGTGCCAGCAGTTTGAAGCTGCTCCAGCATTTT. It translates to CASSLKLLQHF.

This clonotype was counted a few times. CDR3 in DNA: TGCAGTGCCCGGGACTCAGAGATCGGGGAGCTGTTTTTT. Protein product: CSARDSEIGELFF. The chain is built from TRBV20-1 and TRBJ2-2; possibly TRBD2 for D (6 bases). Trimming left V 6 bases short and J 7 bases short, with 15 bases between. CDR1 and CDR2 (germline): DFQATT, SNEGSKA (reference sequence). The CDR3 extends over 13 amino acids.

The chain uses TRBV14 and TRBJ1-6, with D uncertain. Germline V gene lookup returns CDR1 SGHDN and CDR2 FVKESK. CDR3 length: 14 residues. Deletions cut 1 base from V and 5 bases from J, with 6 bases between. In DNA, the CDR3 is TGTGCCAGCAGCCAAGGGCTTCATAATTCACCCCTCCACTTT. Amino acids: CASSQGLHNSPLHF.

There are many counts of this clonotype. The chain has TRBV27 and TRBJ2-7, with 9 nucleotides matching TRBD1. After removal of 4 bases from V and 3 bases from J, the junction contained 7 bases not matched to a gene. This CDR3 has 15 amino acids. Germline loops: CDR1 MNHEY, CDR2 SMNVEV (reference sequence). This CDR3 reads CASSSPGQGHYEQYF. The CDR3 DNA is TGTGCCAGCAGTTCCCCGGGACAGGGACACTACGAGCAGTACTTC.

This clonotype was observed at least ten times. CDR3 protein: CASSSSGTLDSEQYF. CDR3 DNA: TGTGCCAGCAGCTCCTCCGGGACCCTCGATAGCGAGCAGTACTTC. The V gene is TRBV6-5, the J gene TRBJ2-7, with D possibly called TRBD1 or TRBD2 (5 bases each). This CDR3 comprises 15 residues. The V end was cut by 6 bases, the J end by 6 bases, with 21 bases between. In germline, CDR1 is MNHEY, CDR2 SVGAGI.

This clonotype showed up many times. J is TRBJ2-7 and V is TRBV12-3 or TRBV12-4; possibly TRBD1 for D (5 bases). The CDR3 is 14 residues long. The ends were cut back, 2 bases at V and 2 bases at J, with 10 bases in the middle. In DNA form, the CDR3 reads TGTGCCAGCAGTTTATCTGGGGCAGCCTACGAGCAGTACTTC. Translating gives CASSLSGAAYEQYF.

The chain uses TRBV18 and TRBJ2-7; 10 bases line up with TRBD2. Germline V lookup: CDR1 KGHSH, CDR2 LQKENI. There are 22 residues in the CDR3. J gave up 1 base and V 1 base, and 22 bases lay outside the gene matches. The CDR3 region has the DNA TGTGCCAGCTCACCACATCTTTCACTAGGCCTTCTAGCGGGAGTTGGATCCTACGAGCAGTACTTC. It codes for CASSPHLSLGLLAGVGSYEQYF.

In its sample, this clonotype was seen many times. A much bigger clone sits one base away, suggesting this may be a read error. A read error is likely, as this CDR3 ends without the conserved phenylalanine or tryptophan. The limits of the CDR3 on the DNA are not certain, so only TCRdb's listed CDR3 is given. The rearrangement uses TRBV6-2 or TRBV6-3 and TRBJ2-7; TRBD1, as called in the table, went unchecked against the DNA. Looked up from germline, CDR1 is MNHEY and CDR2 is SVGEGT. The CDR3 adds up to 11 amino acids, both ends counted. CDR3 sequence: CASSYSGTGVL.

This clonotype came up many times. CDR3 sequence reads: CATSDQDRGQYF. CDR3 in DNA: TGTGCCACCAGTGATCAGGACAGGGGACAGTACTTC. The chain combines TRBV24-1 with TRBJ2-7; TRBD1 agrees at 9 bases. The CDR3 extends over 12 amino acids. Looked up from germline, CDR1 is KGHDR and CDR2 is SFDVKD. Trimming at V came to 3 bases and at J to 10 bases, leaving 3 bases not matched to a gene.

This clonotype was counted ten times or more. This chain uses TRBV28 with TRBJ1-1; TRBD1 is a possible D gene (6 bases). The CDR3 is made up of 15 amino acids. Germline V gene data show CDR1 as MDHEN and CDR2 as SYDVKM. V lost 6 bases and J lost 5, with 19 bases in between. Written as DNA, the CDR3 is TGTGCCAGCAGCCCCTCCGACAGGCGAAGGACTGAAGCTTTCTTT. Translation: CASSPSDRRRTEAFF.

This clonotype was seen a handful of times. V and J are TRBV19 and TRBJ1-3, with 9 bases identical to TRBD1. The CDR3 extends over 13 amino acids. The J segment lost 8 bases and the V segment lost 6 bases, leaving 5 bases of the junction unmatched. Germline-derived CDR1 and CDR2 are LNHDA and SQIVND (reference sequence). The CDR3, as DNA: TGTGCCAGTAGCTACAGGGGGCTGGACACCATATATTTT. It codes for CASSYRGLDTIYF.

The rearrangement uses TRBV18 and TRBJ1-2, with no clear D. The germline gives CDR1 KGHSH, CDR2 LQKENI. The V gene lost 3 bases and the J gene lost 2 bases, with 10 bases spanning the gap. The CDR3 runs to 14 residues. DNA for the CDR3: TGTGCCAGCTCACCCAAAGTCTCCAACTATGGCTACACCTTC. Residues: CASSPKVSNYGYTF.

This clonotype was picked up a small number of times. The genes are TRBV7-9 and TRBJ1-1; D not resolved. The CDR3 is made up of 13 amino acids. The V gene lost 3 bases and the J gene lost 5 bases, with 10 bases spanning the gap. Germline assignment: CDR1 SEHNR and CDR2 FQNEAQ (reference sequence). CDR3 sequence reads: CASSFNQWTEAFF. The CDR3 DNA reads TGTGCCAGCAGCTTCAATCAGTGGACTGAAGCTTTCTTT. The full variable domain, its missing parts supplied by reference TRBV7-9 and TRBJ1-1, is DTGVSQNPRHKITKRGQNVTFRCDPISEHNRLYWYRQTLGQGPEFLTYFQNEAQLEKSRLLSDRFSAERPKGSFSTLEIQRTEQGDSAMYLCASSFNQWTEAFFGQGTRLTVV.

At least ten counts were recorded for this clonotype. The chain employs TRBV24-1 and TRBJ2-7; D gene ambiguous. Germline V lookup: CDR1 KGHDR, CDR2 SFDVKD. There are 13 residues in the CDR3. Between the trimmed V and J ends, which lost 5 bases and 6 bases, there was a span of 13 bases. CDR3 loop: CATSVPNSGEQYF. CDR3 bases: TGTGCCACCAGTGTTCCGAACTCAGGCGAGCAGTACTTC.

This clonotype showed up many times. The chain joins TRBV28 to TRBJ2-7, with D tentatively TRBD2 (8 bases). CDR3 length: 15 residues. The V gene lost 6 bases and the J gene lost 6 bases, with 21 bases spanning the gap. CDR1 MDHEN and CDR2 SYDVKM come from the germline V gene. DNA of the CDR3: TGTGCCAGCAGCAGCGGGGGACAGCTAAGTCCCGAGCAGTACTTC. This codes for CASSSGGQLSPEQYF.

The sample holds many counts of this clonotype. The chain carries TRBV29-1 and TRBJ2-7, with TRBD2 matching over 10 bases. The V segment lost 0 bases and the J segment 4 bases; nucleotides outside the gene matches: 9. The CDR3 extends over 16 amino acids. Per the germline V gene, CDR1 is SQVTM and CDR2 is ANQGSEA. This CDR3 reads CSVEDRASGSGYEQYF. CDR3 bases: TGCAGCGTTGAAGATCGTGCTAGCGGGAGTGGGTACGAGCAGTACTTC.

At least ten counts were recorded for this clonotype. The rearrangement joins TRBV27 to TRBJ1-2; possibly TRBD1 for D (6 bases). V lost 6 bases and J lost 0, with 14 bases in between. The CDR3 covers 15 residues. The germline V gene encodes CDR1 MNHEY and CDR2 SMNVEV (reference sequence). As DNA, the CDR3 is TGTGCCAGCAGGCGCACGACAGGAACTAACTATGGCTACACCTTC. Encoded protein: CASRRTTGTNYGYTF.